This entry concerns a single T cell receptor (beta chain). Its cognate antigen has yet to be identified. No base-level quality is on record; no much larger clone is a single base apart. The record originates from a study of OX40 agonist ivuxolimab in advanced cancers. Looking at the study overall: Ivuxolimab, which targeted the costimulatory receptor OX40 (CD134), was an agonistic, fully human IgG2 monoclonal antibody. Intravenous ivuxolimab was administered to patients every 2 weeks at six dose levels: 0.01, 0.1, 0.3, 1.5, 3 and 10 mg/kg. Prior anti-PD-1, anti-PD-L1 or anti-CTLA-4 therapy was permitted, and checkpoint inhibitors had been received by more than 35% of dose-escalation patients. The point of sequencing TCRbeta in the periphery was to test whether ivuxolimab changed TCR sequence diversity and drove clonal T-cell expansion. Partial responses occurred in three dose-escalation patients, of whom one had hepatocellular carcinoma and two had cutaneous melanoma. Of the approximately 54 patients in dose escalation, about 20 had hepatocellular carcinoma, approximately 15 had melanoma, 9 had renal cell carcinoma and 9 had head and neck cancer. A male proportion of about 79% and a mean age of approximately 60 years, ranging from about 20 to 85, were recorded for the dose-escalation cohort. The paper reports the monotherapy dose-escalation portion (N of about 50 patients) of the phase I ivuxolimab trial. Summary of the overall study and its limitations: After ivuxolimab, more expanded clones were found on average in CD8+ T cells than in CD4+ T cells. At doses of 0.1 to 3.0 mg/kg, clonal expansion of both CD4+ and CD8+ T cells in blood was seen between baseline and week 6. Low levels of normalized T-cell clonal expansion were also seen in some nonresponding patients. Antigen specificity was not determined for the clonally expanded peripheral T cells. In the 0.1-3.0 mg/kg groups, partial responders had among the lowest normalized peripheral clonal expansion, particularly in CD8+ T cells.

Cut back by 5 bases and 4 bases, the V and J ends lie 15 bases apart. Inclusive of the bounding cysteine and phenylalanine, the CDR3 is 15 residues long. The sequence is cut down to CDR3 DNA, 45 bases in frame from base 1. CDR1 and CDR2 are drawn from the germline V gene: MNHEY, SVGAGI. Genomic DNA was extracted from sorted cells for sequencing of the TCRbeta CDR3 region. The immunoSEQ Assay was used for sequencing of TCRbeta CDR3 regions. The table was pulled from immuneACCESS by TCRdb, which kept in-frame rearrangements only. Such tables lose some clones; where checked, under half of the loss comes from unresolved V genes, and the rest has no known cause. In this sample the table shows more than 80,000 clones, approximately 88% of which occur a single time. Roughly 1.4% of the sample is held by the ten biggest clonotypes. The trial excluded patients who had a history of autoimmune disease or who were on systemic immunosuppression. In every dose cohort, peripheral blood was drawn for TCR sequencing at baseline, cycle 4 day 1, and cycle 7 day 1. Samples were obtained from an open-label, multicenter, first-in-human phase I dose-escalation trial of ivuxolimab. Adults with locally advanced or metastatic melanoma, renal cell, hepatocellular, or head and neck squamous cell carcinoma were enrolled in the trial. CD4+ and CD8+ T cells were sorted separately from peripheral blood before TCR sequencing.

The input for sequencing was CD4+ or CD8+ T cells sorted from blood, taken in a trial of the OX40 agonist ivuxolimab. The chain is made from TRBV6-5 and TRBJ1-3; no D segment can be confidently identified. This receptor was obtained from an adult with an advanced solid tumor such as melanoma, head and neck, liver or kidney cancer. The CDR3 amino acid sequence is: CASSRSAPRGNTIYF. The nucleotide sequence reads as follows: TGTGCCAGCAGTCGATCCGCGCCCCGGGGAAACACCATATATTTT.